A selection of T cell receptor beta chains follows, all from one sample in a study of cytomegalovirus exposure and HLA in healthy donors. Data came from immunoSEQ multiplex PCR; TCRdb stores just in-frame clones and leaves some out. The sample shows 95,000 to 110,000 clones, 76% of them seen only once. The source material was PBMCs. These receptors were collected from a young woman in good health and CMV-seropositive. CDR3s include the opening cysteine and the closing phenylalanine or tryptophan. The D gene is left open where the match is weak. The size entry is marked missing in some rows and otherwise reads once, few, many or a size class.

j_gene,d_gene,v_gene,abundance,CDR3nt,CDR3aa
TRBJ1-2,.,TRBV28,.,TGTGCCAGCTCCCCCCCGGTTGGGAGTAGGGGCTACACCTTC,CASSPPVGSRGYTF
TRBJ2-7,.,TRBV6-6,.,TGTGCCAGCAGAACAAAAACCTACGAGCAGTACTTC,CASRTKTYEQYF
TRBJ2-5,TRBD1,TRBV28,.,TGTGCCAGCAGCGGGGACAGGGGGCGGGAGACCCAGTACTTC,CASSGDRGRETQYF
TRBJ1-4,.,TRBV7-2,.,TGTGCCAGCAGCTTTGACAGTGAATACGAAAAACTGTTTTTT,CASSFDSEYEKLFF
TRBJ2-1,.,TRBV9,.,TGTGCCAGCCAGCGGGACATCTACAATGAGCAGTTCTTC,CASQRDIYNEQFF
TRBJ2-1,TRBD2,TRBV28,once,TGTGCCAGCAGTTTTTGGCGGGAGGTAGGCGGTGAGCAGTTCTTC,CASSFWREVGGEQFF
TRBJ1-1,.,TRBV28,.,TGTGCCAGCAGTTTAAATCGGTGGGGCTGGGAGAACACTGAAGCTTTCTTT,CASSLNRWGWENTEAFF
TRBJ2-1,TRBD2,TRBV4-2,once,TGTGCCAGCAGCCGTAACGAGGGGGGGACTAGCGCTAGTTGGGCGTACAATGAGCAGTTCTTC,CASSRNEGGTSASWAYNEQFF
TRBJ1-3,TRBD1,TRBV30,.,TGTGCCTGGACTTTCAAGGGCAGGGGGGAACTCTCTGGAAACACCATATATTTT,CAWTFKGRGELSGNTIYF
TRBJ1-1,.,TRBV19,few,TGTGCCAGTAGCCGGGAGCTGAACACTGAAGCTTTCTTT,CASSRELNTEAFF
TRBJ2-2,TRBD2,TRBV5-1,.,TGCGCCAGCAGCTCGGGACTAGCGGGAGCCCAAGGTACCGGGGAGCTGTTTTTT,CASSSGLAGAQGTGELFF
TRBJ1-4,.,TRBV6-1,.,TGTGCCAGCAGTGAAACCGGTTATAATGAAAAACTGTTTTTT,CASSETGYNEKLFF
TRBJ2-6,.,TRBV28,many,TGTGCCAGCAGTTCGCCCGGAGGGGGCATCTCTGGGGCCAACGTCCTGACTTTC,CASSSPGGGISGANVLTF
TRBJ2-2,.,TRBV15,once,TGTGCCACCAGCAGTGTGCGGGACGGGGAGCTGTTTTTT,CATSSVRDGELFF
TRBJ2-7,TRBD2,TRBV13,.,TGTGCCAGCAGCTGGGGGCCTAGCGGGCCTACCTACGAGCAGTACTTC,CASSWGPSGPTYEQYF
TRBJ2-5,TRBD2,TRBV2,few,TGTGCCAGCAGGGGGTTACTAGCGGGAGGGCGACAAGAGACCCAGTACTTC,CASRGLLAGGRQETQYF
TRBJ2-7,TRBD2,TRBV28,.,TGTGCCAGCAGTATAATTAGCGGGAGTTCCTACGAGCAGTACTTC,CASSIISGSSYEQYF
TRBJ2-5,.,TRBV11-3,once,TGTGCCAGCAGCTTTATTCAAGAGACCCAGTACTTC,CASSFIQETQYF
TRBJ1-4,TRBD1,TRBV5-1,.,TGCGCCAGCAGCTTGGGTGGGGACAGGGTAAACGAAAAACTGTTTTTT,CASSLGGDRVNEKLFF
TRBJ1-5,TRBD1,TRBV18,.,TGTGCCAGCTCACCCCAGACAGGGAACAATCAGCCCCAGCATTTT,CASSPQTGNNQPQHF
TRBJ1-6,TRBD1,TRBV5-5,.,TGTGCCAGCAGCTTGGGTCTGGGGACAGGGTCACCCCTCCACTTT,CASSLGLGTGSPLHF
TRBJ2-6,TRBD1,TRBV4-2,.,TGTGCCAGCAGCCAAGGGGGATGGGGGGACAGGGGACTCTCTGGGGCCAACGTCCTGACTTTC,CASSQGGWGDRGLSGANVLTF
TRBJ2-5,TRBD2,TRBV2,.,TGTGCCAGCATACCTAGCGGGAGTAGGGAGACCCAGTACTTC,CASIPSGSRETQYF
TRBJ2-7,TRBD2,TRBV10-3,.,TGTGCCATCAGGGGGGGACTAGCGAACTACGAGCAGTACTTC,CAIRGGLANYEQYF
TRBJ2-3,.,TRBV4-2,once,TGTGCCAGCAGCCAAGCGGACGGAACGGGGGATACGCAGTATTTT,CASSQADGTGDTQYF
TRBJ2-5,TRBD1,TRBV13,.,TGTGCCAGCAGCCAGTGGACAGGACCCCAAGAGACCCAGTACTTC,CASSQWTGPQETQYF
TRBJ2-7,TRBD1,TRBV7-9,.,TGTGCCAGCAGCTTACCGGGGACAGCAGATGGGGAGCAGTACTTC,CASSLPGTADGEQYF
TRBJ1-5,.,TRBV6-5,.,TGTGCCAGCAGTTACTGGGGGGGTCAGCCCCAGCATTTT,CASSYWGGQPQHF
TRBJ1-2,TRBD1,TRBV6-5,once,TGTGCCAGCAGCCCTGGACAGGGCGGAGGCTACACCTTC,CASSPGQGGGYTF
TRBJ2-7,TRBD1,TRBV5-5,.,TGTGCCAGCAGCTTGTGGGGACAGGCCTACGAGCAGTACTTC,CASSLWGQAYEQYF
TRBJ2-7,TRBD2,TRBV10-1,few,TGCGCCAGCAGTGAGGGGCGAGCGGGAATTGGAGAGCAGTACTTC,CASSEGRAGIGEQYF
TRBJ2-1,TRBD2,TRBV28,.,TGTGCCAGCAGTCCCCTGGGACTAGCGGGTAACAATGAGCAGTTCTTC,CASSPLGLAGNNEQFF
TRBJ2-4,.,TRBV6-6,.,TGTGCCAGCAGTAACTACGGGGAGGTGGCCAAAAACATTCAGTACTTC,CASSNYGEVAKNIQYF
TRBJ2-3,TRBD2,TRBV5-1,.,TGCGCCAGCAGCCTAGCGGGGCGCACCACAGATACGCAGTATTTT,CASSLAGRTTDTQYF
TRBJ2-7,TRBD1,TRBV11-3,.,TGTGCCAGCAGCTTAGGGGCGGCGCAGGGGGTCTACGAGCAGTACTTC,CASSLGAAQGVYEQYF
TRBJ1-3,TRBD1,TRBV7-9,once,TGTGCCAGCAGCGACACTGGGGACAGTTCGCCCGGAAACACCATATATTTT,CASSDTGDSSPGNTIYF
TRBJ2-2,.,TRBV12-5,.,TGTGCTAGTGGTTTATGGGCTGGAGCGGGCACCGGGGAGCTGTTTTTT,CASGLWAGAGTGELFF